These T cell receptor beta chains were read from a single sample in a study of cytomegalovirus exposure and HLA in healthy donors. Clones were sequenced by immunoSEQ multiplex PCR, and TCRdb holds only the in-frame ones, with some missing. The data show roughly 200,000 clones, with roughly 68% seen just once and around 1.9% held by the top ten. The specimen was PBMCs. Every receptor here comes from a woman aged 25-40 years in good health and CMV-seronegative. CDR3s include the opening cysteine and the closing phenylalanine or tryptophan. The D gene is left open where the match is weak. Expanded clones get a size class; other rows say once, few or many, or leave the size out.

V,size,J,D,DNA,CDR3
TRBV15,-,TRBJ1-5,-,TGTGCCACCAGCAGAGATCAATTTGGGGGGAACAATCAGCCCCAGCATTTT,CATSRDQFGGNNQPQHF
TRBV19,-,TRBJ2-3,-,TGTGCCAGTAGTATGAGGGGGGGGCTCACAGATACGCAGTATTTT,CASSMRGGLTDTQYF
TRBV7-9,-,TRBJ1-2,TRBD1,TGTGCCAGCAGCTCGACAGGGGGCGTCTATGGCTACACCTTC,CASSSTGGVYGYTF
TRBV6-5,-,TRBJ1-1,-,TGTGCCAGCAGTTACCCGGACACTGAAGCTTTCTTT,CASSYPDTEAFF
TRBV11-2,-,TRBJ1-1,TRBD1,TGTGCCAGCACCCCTGGGGACAGGGTCCCGAACACTGAAGCTTTCTTT,CASTPGDRVPNTEAFF
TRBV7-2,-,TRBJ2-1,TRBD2,TGTGCCAGCAGCCCCCTACTAGCGGAGCAGTTCTTC,CASSPLLAEQFF
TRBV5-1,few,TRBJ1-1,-,TGCGCCAGCAGCTATATGGGGGGGGCCGCTGAAGCTTTCTTT,CASSYMGGAAEAFF
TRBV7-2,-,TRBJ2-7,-,TGTGCCAGCAGCTCTAACTCCTACGAGCAGTACTTC,CASSSNSYEQYF
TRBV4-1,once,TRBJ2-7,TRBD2,TGCGCCAGCAGCCAACCAACAAGCGGGAGAGATTCCTACGAGCAGTACTTC,CASSQPTSGRDSYEQYF
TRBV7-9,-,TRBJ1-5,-,TGTGCCAGCAGCCACGGGGGAAGGGAAAGCAATCAGCCCCAGCATTTT,CASSHGGRESNQPQHF
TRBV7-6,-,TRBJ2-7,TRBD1,TGTGCCAGCAGCCGAGTGGTACAGGGGGCCTACGAGCAGTACTTC,CASSRVVQGAYEQYF
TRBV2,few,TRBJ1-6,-,TGTGCCAGCAGTTTGGCGGTTAATAATTCACCCCTCCACTTT,CASSLAVNNSPLHF
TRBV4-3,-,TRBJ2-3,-,TGCGCCAGCAGCCAAGACGGAAGCGCCCGACGGGATACGCAGTATTTT,CASSQDGSARRDTQYF
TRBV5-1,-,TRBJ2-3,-,TGCGCCAGCAGACAGTTTAGCACAGATACGCAGTATTTT,CASRQFSTDTQYF
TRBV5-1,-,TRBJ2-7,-,TGCGCCAGCAGCTTGACCCCAGGGGACGAGCAGTACTTC,CASSLTPGDEQYF
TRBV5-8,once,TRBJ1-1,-,TGTGCCAGCAGCTTGGTGATGGACAGGAACACTGAAGCTTTCTTT,CASSLVMDRNTEAFF
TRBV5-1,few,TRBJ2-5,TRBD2,TGCGCCAGCAGCTTGGGCGGGGGTGAGACCCAGTACTTC,CASSLGGGETQYF
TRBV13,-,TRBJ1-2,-,TGTGCCAGCAGCTTAGAAGCGGCAGGTTCTAGCTACACCTTC,CASSLEAAGSSYTF
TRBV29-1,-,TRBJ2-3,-,TGCAGCGTTGACCACACAGATACGCAGTATTTT,CSVDHTDTQYF
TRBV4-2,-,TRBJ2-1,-,TGTGCCAGCAGCCAAGATTCAGTTTGGGGGGGCCGGAATGAGCAGTTCTTC,CASSQDSVWGGRNEQFF
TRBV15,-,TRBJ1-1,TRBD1,TGTGCCACCAAAGACAGGGATGGTACTGAAGCTTTCTTT,CATKDRDGTEAFF
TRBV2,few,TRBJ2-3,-,TGTGCCAGCAGCCTAAGCACAGATACGCAGTATTTT,CASSLSTDTQYF
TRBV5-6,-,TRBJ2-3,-,TGTGCCAGCAGCTTTAGGAGGGTAAACACAGATACGCAGTATTTT,CASSFRRVNTDTQYF
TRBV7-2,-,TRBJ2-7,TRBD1,TGTGCCAGCAGCGAGGGACAGTTCTACGAGCAGTACTTC,CASSEGQFYEQYF
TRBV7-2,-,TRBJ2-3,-,TGTGCCAGCAGCTTAGCCGGGAGAACAGATACGCAGTATTTT,CASSLAGRTDTQYF
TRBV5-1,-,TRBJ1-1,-,TGCGCCAGCAGCTCGGGGAGGACTGAAGCTTTCTTT,CASSSGRTEAFF
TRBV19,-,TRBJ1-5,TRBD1,TGTGCCAGTAGTCTGGGACAGCCTAATCAGCCCCAGCATTTT,CASSLGQPNQPQHF
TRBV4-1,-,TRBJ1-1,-,TGCGCCAGCCAGGGAGGGACTGAAGCTTTCTTT,CASQGGTEAFF
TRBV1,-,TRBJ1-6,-,TGCACCAGCCGACGGAGGTATAATTCACCCCTCCACTTT,CTSRRRYNSPLHF
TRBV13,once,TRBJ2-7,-,TGTGCCAGCAGCGGGGGACTCTCCTACGAGCAGTACTTC,CASSGGLSYEQYF
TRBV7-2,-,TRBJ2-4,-,TGTGCCAGCAGCTACCGACAGGCCGAAAAAAACATTCAGTACTTC,CASSYRQAEKNIQYF
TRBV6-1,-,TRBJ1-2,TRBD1,TGTGCCAGCAGTGTCCCCGACAGGGGGCCCTCTAACTATGGCTACACCTTC,CASSVPDRGPSNYGYTF
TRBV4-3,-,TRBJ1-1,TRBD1,TGCGCCAGCAGCCAGGGCAGGGGGCCGAGGGGGGATAAGAACACTGAAGCTTTCTTT,CASSQGRGPRGDKNTEAFF
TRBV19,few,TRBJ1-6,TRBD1,TGTGCCAGTAGGATGGGACAGGTGGGTTCACCCCTCCACTTT,CASRMGQVGSPLHF
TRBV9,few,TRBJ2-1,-,TGTGCCAGCAGCCTAGTTCCCGCGGGCACCTACAATGAGCAGTTCTTC,CASSLVPAGTYNEQFF
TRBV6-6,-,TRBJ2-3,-,TGTGCCAGCAGGGCCCTGGCGGAGGATACGCAGTATTTT,CASRALAEDTQYF
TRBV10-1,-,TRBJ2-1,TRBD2,TGCGCCAGCAGTGATACCCTAGCGGGAGAAGGTCATGAGCAGTTCTTC,CASSDTLAGEGHEQFF
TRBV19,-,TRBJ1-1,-,TGTGCCAGTAGTTACAGCTTGAACACTGAAGCTTTCTTT,CASSYSLNTEAFF
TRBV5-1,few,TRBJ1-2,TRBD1,TGCGCCAGCAGTCGCCTGGGGACAGGGGACGACGGCTACACCTTC,CASSRLGTGDDGYTF
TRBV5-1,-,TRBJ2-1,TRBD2,TGCGCCAGCAGCTGGGGCCTAGCGGTCTCCTACAATGAGCAGTTCTTC,CASSWGLAVSYNEQFF
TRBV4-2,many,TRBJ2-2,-,TGTGCCAGCAGCCAAGATGGACAGAACACCGGGGAGCTGTTTTTT,CASSQDGQNTGELFF
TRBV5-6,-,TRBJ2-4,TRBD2,TGTGCCAGCACCATAGCGGGAGGAAACATTCAGTACTTC,CASTIAGGNIQYF
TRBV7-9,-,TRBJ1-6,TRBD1,TGTGCCAGCAGCTTTACAGGGGCTTCACCCCTCCACTTT,CASSFTGASPLHF